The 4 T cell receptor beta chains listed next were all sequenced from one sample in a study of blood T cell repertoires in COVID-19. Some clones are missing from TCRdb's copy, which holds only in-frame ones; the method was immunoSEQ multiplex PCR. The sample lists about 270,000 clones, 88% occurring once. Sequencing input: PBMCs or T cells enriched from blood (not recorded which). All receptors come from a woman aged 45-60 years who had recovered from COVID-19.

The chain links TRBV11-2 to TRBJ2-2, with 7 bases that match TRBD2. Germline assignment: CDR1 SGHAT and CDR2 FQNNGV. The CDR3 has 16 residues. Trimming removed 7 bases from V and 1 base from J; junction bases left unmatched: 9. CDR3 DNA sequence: TGTGCCAGCATCCCGACTAGCCGGGAGAACACCGGGGAGCTGTTTTTT. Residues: CASIPTSRENTGELFF. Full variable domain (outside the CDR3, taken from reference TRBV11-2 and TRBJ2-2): EAGVAQSPRYKIIEKRQSVAFWCNPISGHATLYWYQQILGQGPKLLIQFQNNGVVDDSQLPKDRFSAERLKGVDSTLKIQPAKLEDSAVYLCASIPTSRENTGELFFGEGSRLTVL.

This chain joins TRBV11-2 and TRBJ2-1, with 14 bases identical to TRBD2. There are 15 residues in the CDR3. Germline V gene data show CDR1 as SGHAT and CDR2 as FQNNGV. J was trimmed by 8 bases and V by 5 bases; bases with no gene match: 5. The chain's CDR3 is CASSTRLAGGYEQFF. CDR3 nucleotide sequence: TGTGCCAGCAGCACCAGACTAGCGGGAGGGTATGAGCAGTTCTTC.

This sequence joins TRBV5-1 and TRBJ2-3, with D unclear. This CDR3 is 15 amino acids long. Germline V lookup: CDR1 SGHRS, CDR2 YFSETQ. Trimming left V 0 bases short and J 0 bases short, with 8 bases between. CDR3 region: CASSLDQTSTDTQYF. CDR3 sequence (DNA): TGCGCCAGCAGCTTGGATCAGACTAGCACAGATACGCAGTATTTT.

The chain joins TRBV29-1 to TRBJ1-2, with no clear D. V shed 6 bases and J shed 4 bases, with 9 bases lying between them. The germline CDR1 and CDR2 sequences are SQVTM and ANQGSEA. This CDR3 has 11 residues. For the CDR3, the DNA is TGCAGCGTCGGAGCGGTCTATGGCTACACCTTC. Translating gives CSVGAVYGYTF.